This T cell receptor beta chain came from a study of blood T cell repertoires in COVID-19. Sequenced by immunoSEQ multiplex PCR; TCRdb stores in-frame clones only, minus some. The data contain about 190,000 clones, over 80% of them singletons. Trimming took 10 bases from V and 0 from J, leaving 16 bases between them. The CDR3 has 16 amino acids. Germline assignment: CDR1 MDHEN and CDR2 SYDVKM. Material: peripheral blood. This chain uses TRBV28 with TRBJ2-6, with D maybe TRBD1 (6 bases). The clonotype was recovered from a woman aged 40 to 50 with acute or convalescent COVID-19. The CDR3 DNA follows: TGTGCCACCACCAGTGGGGGCCACTCTGGGGCCAACGTCCTGACTTTC. Protein sequence: CATTSGGHSGANVLTF.